The 29 T cell receptor beta chains given below trace back to one sample, sequenced in a study of regulatory T cells in long-lasting Graves disease. TCR beta libraries were built with iRepertoire HTBI primers and Arm-PCR of CDR3 regions. TCRdb used MiXCR to reprocess the multiplex PCR reads, holding one entry per CDR3 protein. The repertoire holds fewer than 600,000 distinct CDR3 sequences, with less than 25% as singletons. The time point was: persistent/refractory GD, antithyroid drugs over 5 years with positive TRAb. Isolated PBMC RNA provided the starting material for the TCR library. The sample here was peripheral blood mononuclear cells (PBMCs), taken when the disease was refractory, from a patient treated with antithyroid drugs. Every receptor here comes from a female donor with Graves disease.

The V gene is TRBV2, the J gene TRBJ2-6; D is unresolved. The CDR3 sequence is 17 residues long. V shed 6 bases and J shed 0 bases, with 15 bases lying between them. Germline assignment: CDR1 SNHLY and CDR2 FYNNEI. CDR3 DNA sequence: TGTGCCAGCAGGGCCGGGCAGGCTAGCTCTGGGGCCAACGTCCTGACTTTC. It translates to CASRAGQASSGANVLTF.

This clonotype was detected a few times. V gene TRBV7-8 combines with J gene TRBJ1-3, with D possibly TRBD1 on 5 matching bases. The CDR3 is 14 amino acids. Germline-derived CDR1 and CDR2 are SGHVS and FQNEAQ. V lost 4 bases and J 4 bases, leaving 11 bases between the germline ends. The CDR3 nucleotides read TGTGCCAGCAGCTCTCTGACAGAAGGAAACACCATATATTTT. Protein product: CASSSLTEGNTIYF.

This clonotype has at least ten counts. The chain carries TRBV7-2 and TRBJ2-2; D perhaps matches TRBD2 (6 bases). Germline-derived CDR1 and CDR2 are SGHTA and FQGNSA. V was trimmed by 8 bases and J by 6 bases, leaving 19 bases between them. This CDR3 comprises 15 residues. CDR3 in DNA: TGTGCCAGCCGTCCGGGACTCAGCGGTCCCGGGGAGCTGTTTTTT. It specifies CASRPGLSGPGELFF.

This chain links TRBV3-1 with TRBJ1-2; D unclear. Per the germline V gene, CDR1 is LGHDT and CDR2 is YNNKEL (reference sequence). Trimming stripped 3 bases from V and 8 bases from J, with 13 bases between. The CDR3 consists of 13 residues. Written as DNA, the CDR3 is TGTGCCAGCAGCCAGACACTTTCGGTCGGCTACACCTTC. Its translation: CASSQTLSVGYTF. The whole variable domain, filled in from reference TRBV3-1 and TRBJ1-2, reads DTAVSQTPKYLVTQMGNDKSIKCEQNLGHDTMYWYKQDSKKFLKIMFSYNNKELIINETVPNRFSPKSPDKAHLNLHINSLELGDSAVYFCASSQTLSVGYTFGSGTRLTVV.

Concerning this clonotype: Being one base from a much bigger clone, this may be a read error. The chain is built from TRBV12-3 or TRBV12-4 and TRBJ1-2; D remains ambiguous. This CDR3 is 14 amino acids long. In DNA form, the CDR3 reads TGTGCCAGCAGTTCTAGGGCGGGCTTCTATGGCTACGCCTTC. This sequence encodes CASSSRAGFYGYAF.

This clonotype was observed a handful of times. The chain employs TRBV10-3 and TRBJ2-7; 13 bases match TRBD2. V lost 7 bases to trimming and J lost 6 bases; unmatched junction nucleotides: 6. There are 14 residues in the CDR3. Germline lookup yields CDR1 ENHRY and CDR2 SYGVKD. CDR3 loop: CAITSGTSGTEQYF. DNA for the CDR3: TGTGCCATCACCTCCGGGACTAGCGGGACCGAGCAGTACTTC.

This clonotype has a count of ten or more. This chain links TRBV2 with TRBJ1-5, with D possibly matching TRBD1 (5 bases). The ends were cut back, 6 bases at V and 0 bases at J, with 9 bases in the middle. CDR3 length equals 14 residues. The germline V gene encodes CDR1 SNHLY and CDR2 FYNNEI. Here the CDR3 reads CASSDRYSNQPQHF. In DNA, the CDR3 is TGTGCCAGCAGCGACAGATATAGCAATCAGCCCCAGCATTTT.

This clonotype showed up just once. The chain is built from TRBV27 and TRBJ1-1, with 7 bases that match TRBD1. Germline-derived CDR1 and CDR2 are MNHEY and SMNVEV (reference sequence). J was trimmed by 3 bases and V by 5 bases; bases with no gene match: 9. The CDR3 has 15 amino acids. CDR3 sequence: CASSPHRTGDTEAFF. The CDR3 DNA sequence: TGTGCCAGCAGTCCACACAGGACAGGTGACACTGAAGCTTTCTTT.

The chain couples TRBV28 to TRBJ2-1; D may correspond to TRBD1 or TRBD2 (5 bases each). The V gene's germline CDR1 is MDHEN and CDR2 SYDVKM. Trimming pared 2 bases from V and 5 bases from J, leaving 13 bases between. CDR3 length equals 15 residues. The CDR3 spells CASSLGRAQDNEQFF. The DNA for the CDR3 is TGTGCCAGCAGTTTAGGGCGGGCACAGGACAATGAGCAGTTCTTC.

The J gene is TRBJ2-7, the V gene TRBV5-1, with 8 bases identical to TRBD2. Germline lookup yields CDR1 SGHRS and CDR2 YFSETQ. Trimming took 4 bases from V and 5 from J; bases not matched to a gene: 8. The CDR3 runs 14 residues. The CDR3 sequence: CASSTEREYDEQYF. The CDR3 nucleotides are TGCGCCAGCAGCACCGAGCGGGAGTATGACGAGCAGTACTTC. The full variable domain, its missing parts supplied by reference TRBV5-1 and TRBJ2-7, is KAGVTQTPRYLIKTRGQQVTLSCSPISGHRSVSWYQQTPGQGLQFLFEYFSETQRNKGNFPGRFSGRQFSNSRSEMNVSTLELGDSALYLCASSTEREYDEQYFGPGTRLTVT.

This clonotype was seen only a few times. The genes are TRBV20-1 and TRBJ2-3, with 8 positions matching TRBD2. V gave up 1 base and J gave up 4 bases; unmatched junction bases: 1. Germline lookup yields CDR1 DFQATT and CDR2 SNEGSKA (reference sequence). The CDR3 length is 13 residues. The CDR3 DNA reads TGCAGTGCTAGAGTAGCGGGACCAGATACGCAGTATTTT. It is translated as CSARVAGPDTQYF.

This clonotype was seen only once. The V and J genes are TRBV19 and TRBJ1-1, with D maybe TRBD1 (6 bases). Germline loops: CDR1 LNHDA, CDR2 SQIVND (reference sequence). CDR3 length: 18 residues. V lost 3 bases to trimming and J lost 0 bases, with 20 bases between them. The CDR3 loop is CASSMVSNGQTMNTEAFF. CDR3 bases: TGTGCCAGTAGTATGGTGTCGAATGGACAGACCATGAACACTGAAGCTTTCTTT.

The chain is built from TRBV4-1 and TRBJ1-2, with D hard to call. This CDR3 region has 15 residues. V shed 1 base and J shed 2 bases, with 11 bases lying between them. Germline V gene data show CDR1 as MGHRA and CDR2 as YSYEKL. The CDR3 DNA reads as TGCGCCAGCAGCCAAGCCAGCGGGGAGAACTATGGCTACACCTTC. As protein: CASSQASGENYGYTF.

The rearrangement links TRBV4-1 to TRBJ1-6; possible D gene TRBD1, 5 bases. V lost 3 bases and J lost 9, with 21 bases in between. Germline CDR1 MGHRA, CDR2 YSYEKL. The CDR3 is 17 residues long. CDR3 in amino acids: CASSQTRASGKSSPLHF. Written as DNA, the CDR3 is TGCGCCAGCAGCCAGACCAGGGCATCAGGCAAGAGTTCACCCCTCCACTTT.

This clonotype was seen ten or more times. For the CDR3, the DNA is TGTGCCATCAGCGGGAATGAGGGGGCGGAGCAGTACTTC. Its translation is CAISGNEGAEQYF. The genes are TRBV10-3 and TRBJ2-7; 7 bases agree with TRBD1. The germline CDR1 and CDR2 sequences are ENHRY and SYGVKD. The CDR3 length is 13 residues. The J segment lost 7 bases and the V segment lost 6 bases, leaving 9 bases of the junction unmatched.

This clonotype was counted ten times or more. J is TRBJ1-6 and V is TRBV11-2; TRBD1 agrees at 8 bases. The germline CDR1 and CDR2 sequences are SGHAT and FQNNGV. The CDR3 is made up of 17 amino acids. Germline trimming cut 5 bases from V and 6 bases from J; bases unmatched to any gene: 12. The chain's CDR3 is CASSLFSGQVLNSPLHF. CDR3 sequence (DNA): TGTGCCAGCAGCCTCTTTTCGGGACAGGTCCTTAATTCACCCCTCCACTTT.

This clonotype has only a few counts. The chain uses TRBV9 and TRBJ2-7; TRBD1 or TRBD2 may be the D gene (6 bases each). This CDR3 contains 15 residues. Germline loops: CDR1 SGDLS, CDR2 YYNGEE. With 0 bases removed from V and 3 bases from J, the gap between germline ends came to 13 bases. The CDR3 coding sequence is TGTGCCAGCAGCGTAGTCGGGGGCGCCGACTACGAGCAGTACTTC. Its protein is CASSVVGGADYEQYF.

This clonotype was seen at least ten times. Written as DNA, the CDR3 is TGCAGTGCTAGGGCTGGGGACTATGGCTACACCTTC. As protein: CSARAGDYGYTF. This sequence joins TRBV20-1 and TRBJ1-2; no reliable D call. The CDR3 loop spans 12 amino acids. CDR1 is DFQATT, CDR2 SNEGSKA, per germline (reference sequence). V was pared by 3 bases and J by 3 bases, with 8 bases between.

The chain recombines TRBV29-1 with TRBJ1-2; TRBD1 matches 8 bases. Germline assignment: CDR1 SQVTM and CDR2 ANQGSEA. This CDR3 contains 16 residues. V shed 2 bases and J 0 bases; nucleotides not matched to a gene: 8. The CDR3: CSVESSRQGSNYGYTF. For the CDR3, the DNA is TGCAGCGTTGAATCTTCGAGACAGGGGTCTAACTATGGCTACACCTTC.

This clonotype was seen more than once but under ten times. The gene calls are TRBV6-1 and TRBJ1-5; D may be TRBD1 (5 bases). V dropped 6 bases and J dropped 1 base, with 13 bases sitting between them. The CDR3 length is 15 residues. CDR1 is MNHNS and CDR2 is SASEGT in the germline V gene. CDR3 protein: CASSPQEPSNQPQHF. Here the CDR3 DNA reads TGTGCCAGCAGCCCACAGGAGCCGAGCAATCAGCCCCAGCATTTT.

The chain employs TRBV5-1 and TRBJ2-2, with D unresolved. CDR3 length equals 16 residues. V lost 0 bases and J 0 bases, leaving 9 bases between the germline ends. Germline V lookup: CDR1 SGHRS, CDR2 YFSETQ. CDR3 protein: CASSLAERSNTGELFF. DNA for the CDR3: TGCGCCAGCAGCTTGGCCGAGCGTTCGAACACCGGGGAGCTGTTTTTT.

In its sample, this clonotype was seen many times. The chain links TRBV6-1 to TRBJ2-7, with 9 bases fitting TRBD1. This CDR3 comprises 14 residues. The germline V gene encodes CDR1 MNHNS and CDR2 SASEGT. The V segment lost 7 bases and the J segment 2 bases; nucleotides outside the gene matches: 6. CDR3 sequence: CASKEQGATYEQYF. CDR3 nucleotides: TGTGCCAGCAAGGAACAGGGGGCGACCTACGAGCAGTACTTC.

This clonotype came up a few times. The rearrangement joins TRBV6-5 to TRBJ1-5, with D tentatively TRBD1 (6 bases). The CDR3 contains 15 residues. Germline loops: CDR1 MNHEY, CDR2 SVGAGI. V lost 2 bases to trimming and J lost 3 bases, with 11 bases between them. CDR3 DNA: TGTGCCAGCAGTTACACCTACAGGGACAATCAGCCCCAGCATTTT. Its translation is CASSYTYRDNQPQHF.

This clonotype turned up a few times. This rearrangement joins TRBV9 to TRBJ2-2; 12 bases map to TRBD2. J lost 7 bases, V lost 4 bases, and 8 bases had no gene match. The V gene's germline CDR1 is SGDLS and CDR2 YYNGEE. The length of the CDR3 is 16 residues. CDR3 coding DNA: TGTGCCAGCAGCCAACTAGCGGGAGGAGGGATCGGGGAGCTGTTTTTT. Encoded protein: CASSQLAGGGIGELFF.

The chain recombines TRBV3-1 with TRBJ1-2, with no clear D. Trimming removed 0 bases from V and 5 bases from J, with 4 bases in between. The CDR3 sequence is 12 residues long. Germline values: CDR1 LGHDT, CDR2 YNNKEL (reference sequence). CDR3 nucleotides: TGTGCCAGCAGCCAAGAATCTTATGGCTACACCTTC. Translating gives CASSQESYGYTF.

The J gene is TRBJ1-1, the V gene TRBV18; the D gene is possibly TRBD1 (6 bases). V was shortened by 3 bases and J by 1 base, with 12 bases between the two germline ends. CDR1 KGHSH and CDR2 LQKENI come from the germline V gene. The CDR3 consists of 15 residues. CDR3 bases: TGTGCCAGCTCACCCGGGACACCCGCGAACACTGAAGCTTTCTTT. Encoded protein: CASSPGTPANTEAFF.

This chain joins TRBV19 and TRBJ1-1; the D gene is possibly TRBD1 (6 bases). Per the germline V gene, CDR1 is LNHDA and CDR2 is SQIVND (reference sequence). The CDR3 length is 13 residues. V was trimmed by 6 bases and J by 1 base, leaving 9 bases between them. The CDR3 protein is CASRNRENTEAFF. The CDR3 DNA follows: TGTGCCAGTAGGAACAGGGAGAACACTGAAGCTTTCTTT. Full variable domain (outside the CDR3, taken from reference TRBV19 and TRBJ1-1): DGGITQSPKYLFRKEGQNVTLSCEQNLNHDAMYWYRQDPGQGLRLIYYSQIVNDFQKGDIAEGYSVSREKKESFPLTVTSAQKNPTAFYLCASRNRENTEAFFGQGTRLTVV.

The CDR3 sequence: CASSYGQGHEQYF. CDR3 nucleotides: TGTGCCAGCAGTTACGGACAGGGTCACGAGCAGTACTTC. The chain links TRBV6-2 or TRBV6-3 to TRBJ2-7; TRBD1 matches 8 bases. Germline V gene data show CDR1 as MNHEY and CDR2 as SVGEGT. The CDR3 loop spans 13 amino acids. V shed 2 bases and J 5 bases; nucleotides not matched to a gene: 2.

This clonotype was observed many times. The chain is built from TRBV11-2 and TRBJ1-4, with 11 bases lining up with TRBD1. The V gene's germline CDR1 is SGHAT and CDR2 FQNNGV. The CDR3 length is 14 residues. After removal of 5 bases from V and 11 bases from J, the junction contained 7 bases not matched to a gene. CDR3 nucleotides: TGTGCCAGCAGCGGTCGGACAGGGGGCGCGAAACTGTTTTTT. This encodes CASSGRTGGAKLFF.